Detailed here is one TCR beta chain. The antigen is unknown. The sample originates from a study of cytomegalovirus exposure and HLA in healthy donors. The study, taken as a whole, reports: In vitro confirmation showed a few CMV-associated chains to be CMV antigen specific.

In the PCR, 60 Vbeta and 13 Jbeta primers were used. Using immunoSEQ multiplex PCR, the repertoire was profiled, and TCRdb retains in-frame clones only, with some absent. The sample lists some 110,000 clones; roughly 80% were seen once. This CDR3 has 16 residues. Looked up from germline, CDR1 is SGHNT and CDR2 is YYREEE (reference sequence). Trimming stripped 4 bases from V and 5 bases from J, with 18 bases between. V is TRBV5-4 and J is TRBJ2-2; tentative D call: TRBD2 (6 bases). The specimen was PBMCs. The receptor was isolated from a young man in good health and CMV-seropositive. The CDR3 sequence: CASSRGGVLRTGELFF. The CDR3 region has the DNA TGTGCCAGCAGCCGCGGAGGGGTCTTACGTACCGGGGAGCTGTTTTTT.